This T cell receptor (beta chain) was sequenced for a study of shared clonotypes between healthy human individuals. General study findings and limits: Shared clonotypes across all four donors exceeded non-shared ones in generation probability. With a handful of donors compared, roughly 5% of naive CD4 clonotypes were shared.

This CDR3 comprises 13 residues. CDR1 MNHEY and CDR2 SMNVEV come from the germline V gene (reference sequence). The V gene end was trimmed by 4 bases and the J gene end by 6 bases; junction bases not matched to a gene: 3. Every immunoSEQ plate was one replicate of a subset's evenly spread DNA. Assay used: immunoSEQ multiplex PCR; TCRdb lists only in-frame clones, some missing. The data contain about 2.2 million clones, about 94% of them singletons. Comment on this clone: Its matching antigen is unknown.

The naive CD8 subset, CD45RO-negative cells positively selected for CCR7, excluded terminally differentiated effector memory CD45RA+ cells. Sequenced material: naive CD8+ T cells from PBMCs. This rearrangement joins TRBV27 to TRBJ1-2, with TRBD1 identical over 9 bases. The source is a man between 18 and 35 years old in good health. Some clones in this sample may be carry-over from other donors' samples. The CDR3: CASSYTGGHGYTF. For the CDR3, the DNA is TGTGCCAGCAGTTATACAGGGGGCCATGGCTACACCTTC.